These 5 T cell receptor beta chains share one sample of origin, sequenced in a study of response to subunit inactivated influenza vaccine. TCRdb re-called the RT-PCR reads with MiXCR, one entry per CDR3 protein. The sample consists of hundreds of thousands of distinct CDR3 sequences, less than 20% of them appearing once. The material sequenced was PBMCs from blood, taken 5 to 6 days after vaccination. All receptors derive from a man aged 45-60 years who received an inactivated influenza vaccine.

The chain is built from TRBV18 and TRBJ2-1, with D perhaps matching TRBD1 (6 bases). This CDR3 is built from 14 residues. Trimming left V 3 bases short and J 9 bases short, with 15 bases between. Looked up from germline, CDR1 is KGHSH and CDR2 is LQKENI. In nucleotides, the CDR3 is TGTGCCAGCTCACCCTCCAGGACAGTTATTGAGCAGTTCTTC. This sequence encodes CASSPSRTVIEQFF.

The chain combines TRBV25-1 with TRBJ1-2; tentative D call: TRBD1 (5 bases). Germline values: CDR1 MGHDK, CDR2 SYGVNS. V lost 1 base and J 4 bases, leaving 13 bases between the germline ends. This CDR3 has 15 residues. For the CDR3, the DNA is TGTGCCAGCAGTGAATTTTTTACAGGATTCTATGGCTACACCTTC. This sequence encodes CASSEFFTGFYGYTF.

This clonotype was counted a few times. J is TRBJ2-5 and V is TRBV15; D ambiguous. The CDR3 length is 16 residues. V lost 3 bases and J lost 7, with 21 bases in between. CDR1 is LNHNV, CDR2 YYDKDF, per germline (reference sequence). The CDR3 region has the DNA TGTGCCACCAGCAGGCCGACCAAAGAATTAGGCGGGACCCAGTACTTC. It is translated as CATSRPTKELGGTQYF.

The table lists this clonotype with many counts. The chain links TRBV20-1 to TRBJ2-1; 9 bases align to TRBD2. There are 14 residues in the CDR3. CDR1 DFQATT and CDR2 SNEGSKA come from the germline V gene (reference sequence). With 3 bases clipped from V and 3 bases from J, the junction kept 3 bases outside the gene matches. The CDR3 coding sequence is TGCAGTGCTAGCGTGACTAGCGGCTACAATGAGCAGTTCTTC. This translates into CSASVTSGYNEQFF.

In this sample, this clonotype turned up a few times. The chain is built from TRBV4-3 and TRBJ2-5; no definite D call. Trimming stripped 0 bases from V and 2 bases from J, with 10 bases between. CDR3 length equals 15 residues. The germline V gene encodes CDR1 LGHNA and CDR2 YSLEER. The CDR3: CASSQDLQTQETQYF. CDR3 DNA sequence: TGCGCCAGCAGCCAAGATCTACAAACGCAAGAGACCCAGTACTTC.